This TCR beta chain emerged from a study of OX40 agonist ivuxolimab in advanced cancers. The data were produced by immunoSEQ multiplex PCR, yet TCRdb's version contains in-frame clones alone and is incomplete. The table records about 64,000 clones, around 89% of them present only once. Germline lookup yields CDR1 SGHTA and CDR2 FQGTGA. V lost 3 bases, J lost 4 bases, and 15 bases stayed unmatched. The CDR3 totals 18 residues. Sequenced here: CD4+ or CD8+ T cells sorted from blood, sampled in a trial of the OX40 agonist ivuxolimab. J is TRBJ2-3 and V is TRBV7-3, with 8 positions matching TRBD2. The clonotype comes from an adult with an advanced solid tumor such as melanoma, head and neck, liver or kidney cancer. The CDR3 reads CASSLTPGVSGTPDTQYF. CDR3 sequence (DNA): TGTGCCAGCAGCTTGACTCCAGGGGTTAGCGGGACCCCAGATACGCAGTATTTT.